This TCR beta chain originates from a study of PD-1 blockade in mismatch repair-deficient tumors. Study-level points and caveats: After pembrolizumab, tumor-resident clones rose rapidly, then generally contracted before radiologic responses.

Libraries were prepared by immunoSEQ multiplex PCR; TCRdb keeps only in-frame clonotypes and omits some of them. The sample includes 90,000 to 120,000 clones, about 79% of them seen just once. All patients were mismatch repair deficient, assessed by either PCR or immunohistochemistry. Concerning this clone itself: No antigen is known for it.

The V gene's germline CDR1 is SQVTM and CDR2 ANQGSEA. This CDR3 comprises 12 residues. V was pared by 1 base and J by 5 bases, with 9 bases between. The chain uses TRBV29-1 and TRBJ2-7; D not resolved. The clonotype originates from an adult with mismatch repair-deficient cancer. This material consisted of peripheral blood, taken 30 to 36 weeks after starting pembrolizumab. The CDR3 region is CSVEGRADEQYF. The DNA for the CDR3 is TGCAGCGTTGAAGGCCGGGCCGACGAGCAGTACTTC.